This T cell receptor beta chain was retrieved from a study of cytotoxic CD8 clonotypes in ibrutinib-treated CLL (dated by TCRdb to 2020 to 2022). For the study in its entirety: The cohort was composed of about 10 relapsed/refractory and about 15 treatment-naive patients; IGHV unmutated status was identified in 17 patients. Partial responses were observed in some 24 patients and complete responses in 2; after a median follow-up of 68 months, remission was maintained in 14 patients and progression was observed in approximately 12. The response samples were drawn at a median of around eleven months into treatment, with a range of about 6 to 36 months. An average of 255,043 productive templates and 94,082 productive rearrangements was obtained per sample. Longitudinal samples were available for about 30% of the 86 trial participants. Cryopreserved peripheral blood mononuclear cells were collected before treatment, at response, and at either disease progression or sustained remission. Every remission and progressive disease sample was obtained while ibrutinib was still being received by the patients. General findings and caveats noted by the study authors: Public clonotypes were found to be uncommon and were observed to contract or remain stable during treatment; the increase in clonality was shown to reflect expansion of private clonotypes at ibrutinib response. Clonality rose at ibrutinib response, remained stable during sustained remission, and dropped back toward baseline at progression. Lymph node repertoires were not examined, and the timing of sampling was not matched between patients in sustained remission and those whose disease progressed. Baseline clonality exceeded that of age-matched healthy donors and correlated strongly with circulating CD8+ T-cell counts.

On a MiSeq, deep resolution sequencing aimed for a depth between 1 in 1 million and 1 in 200,000 T cells, with each clonotype covered 10x on average. The immunoSEQ hsTCRB Kit was used to generate TCR beta libraries. In the source study's methods: ImmunoSEQ Data Assistant and ImmunoSEQ Analyzer were used for data analysis, and V, D and J genes were assigned according to IMGT definitions. Clonality, which ranges from 0 to 1, was calculated as one minus the normalized Shannon entropy of productive rearrangement frequencies. Only overrepresented clonotypes making up at least 0.05% of the repertoire of each patient were included in the public clonotype analysis. Around 13 age-matched healthy donor repertoires from immuneACCESS were used as controls for clonality. The source is immuneACCESS, and TCRdb retained only in-frame sequences with V and J called. Part of the clones is not carried over; for the studies checked, unresolved V genes explain less than half of this, and the remainder is unexplained. V, J and clone size derive from that table, while D and trimming were established from the DNA sequence. The sample table records 73,000 or so clones; 68% of these occur just once. Roughly 6% of the sample rests with the top ten.

The CDR3 spans 16 residues, from the cysteine through the phenylalanine. Only CDR3 DNA remains: 48 bases, in frame from the first base. V loses 4 bases at its end and J loses 5 bases; junction bases beyond the gene matches: 11. The germline V gene supplies CDR1 MNHNS and CDR2 SASEGT. Points on this clone: There is no known antigen for this receptor. No base-level quality is on record; no much larger clone is a single base apart.

According to the study, the label for this sample's time point signals: about a year on ibrutinib. For TCR beta library preparation, about 2.2 micrograms of genomic DNA was extracted from cryopreserved PBMCs. Longitudinal blood samples from CLL patients on ibrutinib monotherapy were analyzed using high-throughput TCR beta sequencing. The patients were enrolled in a single-center, open-label phase 2 trial of ibrutinib monotherapy. This sequence was found in a human donor with chronic lymphocytic leukemia. Sample: PBMCs, taken after 12 months of ibrutinib treatment. This chain is built from TRBV6-1 and TRBJ2-1; a stretch of 7 junction bases matches TRBD2. The sequence in DNA is TGTGCCAGCAGTGGCACCGGGACTAAGCCTGACAATGAGCAGTTCTTC. It is translated as CASSGTGTKPDNEQFF.